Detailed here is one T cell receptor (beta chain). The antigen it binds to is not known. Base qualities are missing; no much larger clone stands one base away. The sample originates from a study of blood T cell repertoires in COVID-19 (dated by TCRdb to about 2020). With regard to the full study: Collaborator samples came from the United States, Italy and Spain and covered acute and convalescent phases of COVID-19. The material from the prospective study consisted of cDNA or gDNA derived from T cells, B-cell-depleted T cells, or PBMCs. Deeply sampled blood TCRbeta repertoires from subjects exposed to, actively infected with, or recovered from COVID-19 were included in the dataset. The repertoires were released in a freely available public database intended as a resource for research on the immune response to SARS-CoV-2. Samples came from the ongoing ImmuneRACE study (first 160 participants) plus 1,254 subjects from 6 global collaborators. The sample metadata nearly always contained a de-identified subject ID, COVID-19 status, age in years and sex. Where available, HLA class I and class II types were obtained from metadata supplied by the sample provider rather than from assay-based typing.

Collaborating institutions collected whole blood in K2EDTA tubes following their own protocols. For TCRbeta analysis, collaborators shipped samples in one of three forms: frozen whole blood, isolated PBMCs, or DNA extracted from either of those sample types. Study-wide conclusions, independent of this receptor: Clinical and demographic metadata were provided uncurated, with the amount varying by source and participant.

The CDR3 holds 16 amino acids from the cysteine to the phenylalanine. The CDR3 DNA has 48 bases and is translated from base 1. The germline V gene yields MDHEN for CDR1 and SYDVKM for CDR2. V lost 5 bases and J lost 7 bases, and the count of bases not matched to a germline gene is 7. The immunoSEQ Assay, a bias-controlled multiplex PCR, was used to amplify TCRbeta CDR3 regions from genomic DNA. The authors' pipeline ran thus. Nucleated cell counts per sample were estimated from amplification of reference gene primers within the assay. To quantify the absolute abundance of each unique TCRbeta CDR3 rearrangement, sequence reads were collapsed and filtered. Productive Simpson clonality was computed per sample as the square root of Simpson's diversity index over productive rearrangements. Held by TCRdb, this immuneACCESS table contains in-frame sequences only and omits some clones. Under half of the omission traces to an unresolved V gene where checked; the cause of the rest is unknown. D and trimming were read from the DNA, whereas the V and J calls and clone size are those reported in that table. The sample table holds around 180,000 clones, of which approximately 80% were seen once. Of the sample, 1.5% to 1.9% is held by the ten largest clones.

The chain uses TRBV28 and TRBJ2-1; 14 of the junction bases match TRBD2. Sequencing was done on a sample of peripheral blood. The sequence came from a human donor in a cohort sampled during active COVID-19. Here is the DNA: TGTGCCAGCAGTAAAGGGACTAGCGGGAGTTTTAATGAGCAGTTCTTC. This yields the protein CASSKGTSGSFNEQFF.